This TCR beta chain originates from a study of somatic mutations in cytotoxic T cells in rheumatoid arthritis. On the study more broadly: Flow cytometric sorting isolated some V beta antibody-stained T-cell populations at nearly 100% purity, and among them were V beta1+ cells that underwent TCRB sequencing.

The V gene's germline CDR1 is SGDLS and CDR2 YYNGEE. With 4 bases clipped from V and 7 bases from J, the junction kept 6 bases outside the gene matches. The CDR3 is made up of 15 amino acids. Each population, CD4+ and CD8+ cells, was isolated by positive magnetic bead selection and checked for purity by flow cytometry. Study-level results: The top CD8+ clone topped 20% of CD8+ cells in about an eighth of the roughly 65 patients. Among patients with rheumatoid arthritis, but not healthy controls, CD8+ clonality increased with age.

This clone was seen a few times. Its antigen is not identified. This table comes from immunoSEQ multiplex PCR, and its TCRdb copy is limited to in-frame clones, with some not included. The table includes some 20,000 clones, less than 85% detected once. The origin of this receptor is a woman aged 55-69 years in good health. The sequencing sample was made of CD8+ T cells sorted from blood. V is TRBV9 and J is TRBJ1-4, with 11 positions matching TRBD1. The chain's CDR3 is CASSLTGTGGEKLFF. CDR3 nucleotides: TGTGCCAGCAGCTTGACCGGGACAGGGGGTGAAAAACTGTTTTTT. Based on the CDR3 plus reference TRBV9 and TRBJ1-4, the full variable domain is DSGVTQTPKHLITATGQRVTLRCSPRSGDLSVYWYQQSLDQGLQFLIQYYNGEERAKGNILERFSAQQFPDLHSELNLSSLELGDSALYFCASSLTGTGGEKLFFGSGTQLSVL.